This T cell receptor (beta chain) was identified in a study of blood T cell repertoires in COVID-19. For the study at large: Nucleic acid was either cDNA or gDNA, and it came from T cells, B-cell-depleted T cells, or PBMCs.

Trimming left V 4 bases short and J 5 bases short, with 20 bases between. The CDR3 spans 16 residues. Germline values: CDR1 LGHNA, CDR2 YNFKEQ. Clinical history as reported by participants underpinned cohort assignment. Two negative PCRs, clearance, or symptom resolution were required of recovered Cohort 3 donors. Some clones are missing from TCRdb's copy, which holds only in-frame ones; the method was immunoSEQ multiplex PCR. This table holds some 320,000 clones, about 89% found once. This clonotype originated in a woman in her 30s who had recovered from COVID-19. The chain joins TRBV4-2 to TRBJ1-2; D call uncertain. The sample was PBMCs or T cells enriched from blood (not recorded which). CDR3 in amino acids: CASSPRGRTGYYGYTF. The CDR3 DNA reads TGTGCCAGCAGCCCCCGAGGGCGGACGGGTTATTATGGCTACACCTTC.